At least ten counts were recorded for the clone carrying this T cell receptor (beta chain). The CDR3 is 12 amino acids. Trimming removed 3 bases from V and 14 bases from J, with 11 bases in between. The data originate from a study of T cells after yellow fever vaccination. Study results and limitations: A limited proportion of clonotypes was detected within both the CD4 and CD8 compartments. Detected again after the booster were most primary-vaccination clones, at 95% to 98% CD4 and about 89% CD8.

TCRdb reanalysed the 5' RACE reads using MiXCR and keeps one entry per CDR3 protein. The table shows 20,000 to 25,000 distinct CDR3 sequences, with approximately 3.2% occurring only once. Sequencing used PBMCs, either bulk or a sorted T-cell subset (CD4+, CD8+, memory, or dextramer-sorted; not recorded which), obtained about 41 days after the first yellow fever vaccination. The clonotype was recovered from a man aged 18 to 30 who received the YFV17D yellow fever vaccine. The chain carries TRBV12-3 or TRBV12-4 and TRBJ1-6; no clear D gene. CDR3 protein: CASSLETPALHF. Written as DNA, the CDR3 is TGTGCCAGCAGTTTGGAGACACCGGCCCTCCACTTT.